This TCR beta chain was recovered during a study of blood T cell repertoires in COVID-19 (dated by TCRdb to 2018 to 2021). About the full investigation: Samples covering the acute and convalescent phases of COVID-19 were provided by collaborators in the United States, Italy and Spain. The prospective study material was composed of cDNA or gDNA derived from T cells, B-cell-depleted T cells, or PBMCs. Where available, HLA class I and class II types were obtained from metadata supplied by the sample provider rather than from assay-based typing. A freely available public database, intended as a resource for researchers studying the immune response to SARS-CoV-2, is where the repertoires were released. The sample metadata nearly always contained a de-identified subject ID, COVID-19 status, age in years and sex. Deeply sampled blood TCRbeta repertoires from subjects exposed to, actively infected with, or recovered from COVID-19 were included in the dataset. Samples were obtained from the ongoing ImmuneRACE study (first 160 participants) and from 1,254 subjects provided by 6 global collaborators. Overall results and qualifications from the work: The quantity of clinical and demographic metadata differed by source and by participant and was supplied without curation.

CDR3 length: 18 amino acids, cysteine to phenylalanine. This entry keeps only the CDR3 DNA: 54 bases, framed from base 1. CDR1 and CDR2, per the germline V gene (reference sequence), are MNHNY and SVGAGI. The junction carries 17 bases between V and J, which are trimmed by 5 bases and 0 bases respectively. On this clone itself: The antigen it recognizes is unknown. No base-level quality is on record; no much larger clone is a single base apart.

Each collaborating institution followed its own protocols to collect whole blood in K2EDTA tubes. For TCRbeta analysis, collaborators shipped samples as frozen whole blood, isolated PBMCs, or DNA extracted from either of those sample types. The immunoSEQ Assay, a bias-controlled multiplex PCR, was used to amplify TCRbeta CDR3 regions from genomic DNA. Turning to the authors' computational methods: Nucleated cell counts per sample were estimated from amplification of reference gene primers within the assay. Sequence reads were collapsed and filtered to measure the absolute abundance of every unique TCRbeta CDR3 rearrangement. For each sample, productive Simpson clonality was calculated as the square root of Simpson's diversity index across productive rearrangements. Sourced from immuneACCESS, this table was stored by TCRdb with only in-frame sequences that have V and J called. A share of the clones is absent; for the studies checked, an unresolved V gene accounts for under half, and the remainder has no known explanation. V, J and clone size are those of that table, while D and trimming were read from the DNA. The sample table shows 110,000 or so clones, and 81% are seen once. The ten largest clones add up to about 1.6% of the sample.

The sequencing sample was made of peripheral blood. This chain is built from TRBV6-6 and TRBJ2-6, with a tentative D gene TRBD1 over 5 matching bases. The TCR originated in a man aged 50 or older with acute or convalescent COVID-19. The encoded CDR3 is CASSPGYLRSSGANVLTF. The nucleotide sequence is given as TGTGCCAGCAGTCCAGGGTACTTGCGAAGCTCTGGGGCCAACGTCCTGACTTTC.